Presented here are 20 T cell receptor beta chains from one specimen sequenced in a study of T-cell reconstitution after alpha-beta-depleted transplantation in children. Preparing the TCRbeta library involved the use of unique molecular identifiers. TCRdb re-called the PCR reads with MiXCR, one entry per CDR3 protein. The repertoire holds about 640,000 distinct CDR3 sequences, with roughly 17% as singletons. The sequences come from PBMCs from the stem cell graft donor, collected from the stem cell graft. Source of these receptors: a human donor who donated a stem cell graft to a child with acute myeloid leukemia.

This clonotype was detected many times. V usage is TRBV20-1 and J usage is TRBJ2-3, with D perhaps matching TRBD1 (5 bases). The CDR3 has 15 residues. Germline CDR1 and CDR2: DFQATT and SNEGSKA (reference sequence). The V end was cut by 0 bases, the J end by 4 bases, with 14 bases between. This CDR3 is CSARDLRGTADTQYF. In nucleotides, the CDR3 is TGCAGTGCTAGAGACCTAAGGGGTACGGCAGATACGCAGTATTTT.

This clonotype occurred many times. This rearrangement joins TRBV7-9 to TRBJ2-7; 7 bases match TRBD2. CDR1 SEHNR and CDR2 FQNEAQ come from the germline V gene (reference sequence). The CDR3 sequence is 12 residues long. The J segment lost 1 base and the V segment lost 10 bases, leaving 4 bases of the junction unmatched. The DNA for the CDR3 is TGTGCCATCCTGCGGGGGTCCTACGAGCAGTACGTC. Its protein product is CAILRGSYEQYV.

The sample holds many counts of this clonotype. The chain combines TRBV20-1 with TRBJ2-2; the D gene is possibly TRBD1 (5 bases). Looked up from germline, CDR1 is DFQATT and CDR2 is SNEGSKA (reference sequence). V shed 5 bases and J shed 4 bases, with 8 bases lying between them. The CDR3 length is 12 residues. CDR3 region: CSAERGTGELFF. CDR3 DNA sequence: TGCAGTGCTGAAAGGGGCACCGGGGAGCTGTTTTTT.

This clonotype was detected only a few times. The chain links TRBV3-1 to TRBJ2-5; unclear D gene. CDR3 length: 13 amino acids. V lost 0 bases and J 7 bases, leaving 9 bases between the germline ends. Germline CDR1 LGHDT, CDR2 YNNKEL (reference sequence). CDR3 nucleotides: TGTGCCAGCAGCCAAGATAGGTCGGCGACCCAGTACTTC. Its translation is CASSQDRSATQYF.

Many counts were recorded for this clonotype. The chain employs TRBV24-1 and TRBJ1-1; maybe TRBD1 (5 bases). This CDR3 spans 12 amino acids. CDR1 is KGHDR and CDR2 is SFDVKD in the germline V gene. Trimming took off 4 bases at V and 10 bases at J, with 12 bases between the two ends. This CDR3 reads CATSDGPGGAFF. CDR3 coding DNA: TGTGCCACCAGTGACGGTCCCGGGGGAGCTTTCTTT.

The chain uses TRBV7-2 and TRBJ1-5; no firm D call. Germline CDR1 is SGHTA and CDR2 is FQGNSA. V gave up 4 bases and J gave up 2 bases, with 9 bases separating them. The CDR3 consists of 14 residues. The CDR3 sequence: CASSWVEGNQPQHF. CDR3 sequence (DNA): TGTGCCAGCAGCTGGGTTGAGGGCAATCAGCCCCAGCATTTT.

This chain uses TRBV5-1 with TRBJ1-2; no reliable D call. V lost 1 base, J lost 4 bases, and 14 bases lay in between. From germline, CDR1 is SGHRS and CDR2 YFSETQ. This CDR3 has 15 amino acids. CDR3 sequence: CASSLPGGQLYGYTF. As DNA, the CDR3 is TGCGCCAGCAGCTTGCCTGGAGGCCAACTCTATGGCTACACCTTC.

At least ten counts were recorded for this clonotype. The chain combines TRBV20-1 with TRBJ1-1; unclear D gene. Germline CDR1 is DFQATT and CDR2 is SNEGSKA (reference sequence). V dropped 0 bases and J dropped 1 base, with 6 bases sitting between them. This CDR3 region has 13 residues. CDR3 DNA: TGCAGTGCTAGAGACAGGAGGAACACTGAAGCTTTCTTT. Translated, it gives CSARDRRNTEAFF.

This clonotype appeared many times. The chain recombines TRBV29-1 with TRBJ2-1; 9 positions match TRBD2. Trimming took 4 bases from V and 6 from J; bases not matched to a gene: 4. CDR3 size: 13 residues. Germline V gives CDR1 SQVTM, CDR2 ANQGSEA. Written as DNA, the CDR3 is TGCAGCGTTGTGGCGGGGGGGCCCAATGAGCAGTTCTTC. As protein: CSVVAGGPNEQFF.

This clonotype turned up a few times. V usage is TRBV25-1 and J usage is TRBJ2-2; D assignment may be TRBD1 or TRBD2 (5 bases each). Trimming cost V 2 bases and J 5 bases, with 12 bases left between them. This CDR3 contains 15 residues. Germline V lookup: CDR1 MGHDK, CDR2 SYGVNS. The CDR3 DNA sequence: TGTGCCAGCAGTGAACGCTTTGAGGGGACCGGGGAGCTGTTTTTT. The encoded protein is CASSERFEGTGELFF.

This clonotype was seen at least ten times. The rearrangement links TRBV12-3 or TRBV12-4 to TRBJ1-5, with D perhaps TRBD1 (5 bases). The CDR3 is 16 residues long. Trimming left V 6 bases short and J 3 bases short, with 18 bases between. The CDR3 here is CASSPRDFRPNQPQHF. DNA of the CDR3: TGTGCCAGCAGCCCTAGGGACTTCCGCCCCAATCAGCCCCAGCATTTT.

The chain is built from TRBV12-3 or TRBV12-4 and TRBJ1-5; no clear D gene. The CDR3 contains 14 residues. The ends were cut back, 4 bases at V and 5 bases at J, with 12 bases in the middle. CDR3 protein: CASSYPGGHQPQHF. The CDR3 DNA reads TGTGCCAGCAGTTACCCCGGAGGGCATCAGCCCCAGCATTTT.

This clonotype was found a few times. V gene TRBV6-2 or TRBV6-3 combines with J gene TRBJ1-1; D may be TRBD1 (6 bases). The CDR3 loop spans 15 amino acids. The V and J ends lost 5 bases and 3 bases respectively, with 16 bases between them. Germline-derived CDR1 and CDR2 are MNHEY and SVGEGT. In nucleotides, the CDR3 is TGTGCCAGCAGTCTAGGACAGACCTTGGACACTGAAGCTTTCTTT. Amino acid sequence: CASSLGQTLDTEAFF.

The chain employs TRBV15 and TRBJ2-3; the D gene could be TRBD1 or TRBD2 (5 bases each). CDR1 is LNHNV and CDR2 is YYDKDF in the germline V gene (reference sequence). Trimming took 5 bases from V and 2 from J, leaving 11 bases between them. This CDR3 has 14 amino acids. As DNA, the CDR3 is TGTGCCACCAGCGACCGGGACGACACAGATACGCAGTATTTT. It yields the protein CATSDRDDTDTQYF.

This clonotype was found many times. V usage is TRBV20-1 and J usage is TRBJ2-5; D might be TRBD2 (7 bases). There are 15 residues in the CDR3. Trimming pared 0 bases from V and 2 bases from J, leaving 13 bases between. CDR1 DFQATT and CDR2 SNEGSKA come from the germline V gene (reference sequence). For the CDR3, the DNA is TGCAGTGCTAGAGATGGGGCGGGGGCTCAAGAGACCCAGTACTTC. It encodes CSARDGAGAQETQYF.

This clonotype was detected only a few times. The J gene is TRBJ2-7, the V gene TRBV18; 9 bases match TRBD2. The CDR3 runs to 15 residues. Germline assignment: CDR1 KGHSH and CDR2 LQKENI. J lost 4 bases, V lost 2 bases, and 6 bases had no gene match. The CDR3 region is CASSPSAGGLYEQYF. CDR3 coding DNA: TGTGCCAGCTCACCATCGGCGGGGGGGCTTTACGAGCAGTACTTC.

The V and J genes are TRBV10-3 and TRBJ2-5; D unresolved. The CDR3 is 14 residues long. With 2 bases removed from V and 5 bases from J, the gap between germline ends came to 12 bases. Germline assignment: CDR1 ENHRY and CDR2 SYGVKD. CDR3 in DNA: TGTGCCATCAGTGAGAACGAAGAAGCGGAGACCCAGTACTTC. As protein: CAISENEEAETQYF.

This clonotype was detected many times. V usage is TRBV24-1 and J usage is TRBJ2-1; a weak D match, TRBD1 (6 bases). V lost 4 bases, J lost 8 bases, and 14 bases lay in between. The CDR3 loop spans 14 amino acids. Per the germline V gene, CDR1 is KGHDR and CDR2 is SFDVKD. The CDR3 DNA is TGTGCCACCAGTGACGGCAGGGGATGGGATGAGCAGTTCTTC. The encoded protein is CATSDGRGWDEQFF.

This clonotype came up many times. This rearrangement joins TRBV6-1 to TRBJ2-2; 9 positions agree with TRBD1. After removal of 6 bases from V and 6 bases from J, the junction contained 8 bases not matched to a gene. Germline assignment: CDR1 MNHNS and CDR2 SASEGT. This CDR3 spans 15 amino acids. The CDR3 DNA sequence: TGTGCCAGCAGAACCGGGACAGGGAGAGCCGGGGAGCTGTTTTTT. Translated, it gives CASRTGTGRAGELFF.

This clonotype appeared many times. The chain is built from TRBV29-1 and TRBJ1-2; no definite D call. Germline V gives CDR1 SQVTM, CDR2 ANQGSEA. Trimming removed 6 bases at V and 0 bases at J, with 8 bases between. There are 12 residues in the CDR3. In DNA form, the CDR3 reads TGCAGCGTCAAAGAGGCTAACTATGGCTACACCTTC. It encodes CSVKEANYGYTF.